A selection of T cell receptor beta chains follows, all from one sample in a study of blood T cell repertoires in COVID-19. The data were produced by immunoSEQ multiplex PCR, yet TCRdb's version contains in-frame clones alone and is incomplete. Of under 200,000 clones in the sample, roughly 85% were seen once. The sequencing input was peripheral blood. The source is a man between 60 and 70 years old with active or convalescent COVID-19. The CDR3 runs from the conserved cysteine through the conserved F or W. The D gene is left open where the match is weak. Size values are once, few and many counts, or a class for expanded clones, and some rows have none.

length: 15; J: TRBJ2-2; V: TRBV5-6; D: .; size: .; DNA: TGTGCCAGCAGCTTGGGTGGAGGGTGGACCGGGGAGCTGTTTTTT; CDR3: CASSLGGGWTGELFF
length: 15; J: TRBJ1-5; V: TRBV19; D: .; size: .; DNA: TGTGCCAGTAGCATGATGGGGGGTGGCAATCAGCCCCAGCATTTT; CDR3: CASSMMGGGNQPQHF
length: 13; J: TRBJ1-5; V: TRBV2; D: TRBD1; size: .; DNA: TGTGCCAGCAACAAGGACAGGAATCAGCCCCAGCATTTT; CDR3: CASNKDRNQPQHF
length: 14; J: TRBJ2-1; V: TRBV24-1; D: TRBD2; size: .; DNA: TGTGCCACCAGTGCAGCGGGGGGGGACAATGAGCAGTTCTTC; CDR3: CATSAAGGDNEQFF
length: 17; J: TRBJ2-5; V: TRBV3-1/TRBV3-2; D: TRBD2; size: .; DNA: TGTGCCAGCAGCCGTAAACCACGTGGGACTAGCGGTGGGACCCAGTACTTC; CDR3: CASSRKPRGTSGGTQYF
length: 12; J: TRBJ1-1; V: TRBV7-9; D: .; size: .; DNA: TGTGCCAGCAGCCCTACCATCACTGAAGCTTTCTTT; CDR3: CASSPTITEAFF
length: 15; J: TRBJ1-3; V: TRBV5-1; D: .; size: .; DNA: TGCGCCAGCAGCTTGGATAGGGGAAGAGGAAACACCATATATTTT; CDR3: CASSLDRGRGNTIYF
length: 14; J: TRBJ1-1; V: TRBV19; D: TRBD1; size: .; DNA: TGTGCCAGTAGTATCACAGGGGCAAACACTGAAGCTTTCTTT; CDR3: CASSITGANTEAFF
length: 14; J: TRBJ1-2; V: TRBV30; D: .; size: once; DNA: TGTGCCTGGAGTAGGTGGCAGGGAGGGGTTGGCTACACCTTC; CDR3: CAWSRWQGGVGYTF
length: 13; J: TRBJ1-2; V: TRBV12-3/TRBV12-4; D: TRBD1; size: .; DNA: TGTGCCAGCAGTTTACAGGGGGCCTATGGCTACACCTTC; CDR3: CASSLQGAYGYTF
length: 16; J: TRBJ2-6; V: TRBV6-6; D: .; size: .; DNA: TGTGCCAGCAGTCTACCTATGGAGTCTGGGGCCAACGTCCTGACTTTC; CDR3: CASSLPMESGANVLTF
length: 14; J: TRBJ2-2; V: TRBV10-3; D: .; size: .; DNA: TGTGCCATCAGTGAGTCGCCGGGCACCGGGGAGCTGTTTTTT; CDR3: CAISESPGTGELFF
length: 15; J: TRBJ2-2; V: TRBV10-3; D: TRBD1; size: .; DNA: TGTGCCATCAGTGAACAGGGGTGGTGGACCGGGGAGCTGTTTTTT; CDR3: CAISEQGWWTGELFF
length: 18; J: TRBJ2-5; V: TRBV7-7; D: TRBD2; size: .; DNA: TGTGCCAGCAGCTTAGGGACTAGCGGGGGAGCATACCAAGAGACCCAGTACTTC; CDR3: CASSLGTSGGAYQETQYF
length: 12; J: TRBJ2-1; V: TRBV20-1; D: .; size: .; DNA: TGCAGTGCTAGTGAAGCTTACAATGAGCAGTTCTTC; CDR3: CSASEAYNEQFF
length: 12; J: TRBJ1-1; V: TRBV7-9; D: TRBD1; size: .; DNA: TGTGCCAGCAGACCCGGGACAGTTGAAGCTTTCTTT; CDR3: CASRPGTVEAFF
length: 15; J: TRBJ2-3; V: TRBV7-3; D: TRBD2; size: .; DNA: TGTGCCAGCAGCAGGGGACTAGCGGTCACAGATACGCAGTATTTT; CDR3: CASSRGLAVTDTQYF
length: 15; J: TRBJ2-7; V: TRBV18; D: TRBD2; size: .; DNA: TGTGCCAGCTCACCCTTACGGGGGGGCCCCGACGAGCAGTACTTC; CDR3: CASSPLRGGPDEQYF
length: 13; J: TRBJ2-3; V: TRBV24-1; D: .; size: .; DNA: TGTGCCACCAGTGTTGAGTCGACAGGTACGCAGTATTTT; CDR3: CATSVESTGTQYF
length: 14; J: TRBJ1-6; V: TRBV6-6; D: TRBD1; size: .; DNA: TGTGCCAGCAGCTTGGGACAGTATAATTCACCCCTCCACTTT; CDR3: CASSLGQYNSPLHF
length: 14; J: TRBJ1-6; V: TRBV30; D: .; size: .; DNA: TGTGCCTGGAAGGGGGACACAAATAATTCACCCCTCCACTTT; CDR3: CAWKGDTNNSPLHF
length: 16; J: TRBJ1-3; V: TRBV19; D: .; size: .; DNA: TGTGCCAGTAGTATGGTCGTAAGAGGTTTCGGAAACACCATATATTTT; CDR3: CASSMVVRGFGNTIYF
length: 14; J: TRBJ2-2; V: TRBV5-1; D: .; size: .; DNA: TGCGCCAGCAGCCCGGGATCTAACACCGGGGAGCTGTTTTTT; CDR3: CASSPGSNTGELFF
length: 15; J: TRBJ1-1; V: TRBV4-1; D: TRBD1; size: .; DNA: TGCGCCAGCAGCCAAACCGGGACAGCTAACACTGAAGCTTTCTTT; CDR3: CASSQTGTANTEAFF
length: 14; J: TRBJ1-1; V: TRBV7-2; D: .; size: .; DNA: TGTGCCAGCAGCTTAGCGAGAGGGCGGGATGAAGCTTTCTTT; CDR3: CASSLARGRDEAFF
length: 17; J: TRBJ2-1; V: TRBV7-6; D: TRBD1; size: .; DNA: TGTGCCAGCAGCTTTCTTCCGGGACAGGGAACGGTTAGTGAGCAGTTCTTC; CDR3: CASSFLPGQGTVSEQFF
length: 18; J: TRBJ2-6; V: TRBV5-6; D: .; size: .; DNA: TGTGCCAGCAGCCCTTCAATCATGAGGGATTCTGGGGCCAACGTCCTGACTTTC; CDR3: CASSPSIMRDSGANVLTF
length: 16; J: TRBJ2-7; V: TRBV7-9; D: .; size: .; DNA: TGTGCCAGCAGCTTAGAACGGGGGTCTAGCTCCTACGAGCAGTACTTC; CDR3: CASSLERGSSSYEQYF
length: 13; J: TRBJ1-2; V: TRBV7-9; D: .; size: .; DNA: TGTGCCAGCAGCTTAGTTTCGGGTATGGGCTACACCTTC; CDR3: CASSLVSGMGYTF